This is a list of T cell receptor beta chains from one sample in a study of blood T cells in healthy people across ages. TCRdb called the 5' RACE reads again in MiXCR, with one record for every CDR3 protein. The repertoire holds more than 1.4 million distinct CDR3 sequences, with approximately 38% as singletons. The sample consisted of blood. The receptors were sampled from a woman between 18 and 29 years old in good health. Both conserved end residues are part of each CDR3. A D gene is named only where the DNA matches it firmly. Not all rows give a size; the values are once, few, many and, for expanded clones, a class.

d_gene: TRBD2
j_gene: TRBJ2-7
abundance: .
v_gene: TRBV20-1
CDR3nt: TGCAGTGCCACCGGGACTAGCGGGAGTGGATACGAGCAGTACTTC
CDR3aa: CSATGTSGSGYEQYF

d_gene: .
j_gene: TRBJ2-5
abundance: few
v_gene: TRBV6-6
CDR3nt: TGTGCCAGCGGGCAGGAGTACCAAGAGACCCAGTACTTC
CDR3aa: CASGQEYQETQYF

d_gene: .
j_gene: TRBJ2-7
abundance: few
v_gene: TRBV12-5
CDR3nt: TGTGCTAGTGGTTCCCCCATCGCCGGGTCCCACGAGCAGTACTTC
CDR3aa: CASGSPIAGSHEQYF

d_gene: TRBD2
j_gene: TRBJ2-7
abundance: .
v_gene: TRBV7-9
CDR3nt: TGTGCCAGCAGCCCCTCCCCGGGTGGGAGGGACTCCTACGAGCAGTACTTC
CDR3aa: CASSPSPGGRDSYEQYF

d_gene: .
j_gene: TRBJ2-1
abundance: .
v_gene: TRBV3-1
CDR3nt: TGTGCCAGCAGCCAAGTGGGACTTTCCTACAATGAGCAGTTCTTC
CDR3aa: CASSQVGLSYNEQFF

d_gene: TRBD1
j_gene: TRBJ2-7
abundance: .
v_gene: TRBV4-3
CDR3nt: TGCGCCAGCAGCCAACGGACAGGAGACTACGAGCAGTACTTC
CDR3aa: CASSQRTGDYEQYF

d_gene: .
j_gene: TRBJ2-7
abundance: many
v_gene: TRBV4-2
CDR3nt: TGTGCCAGCAGCCAAGGTCTAGGGGTTAACTACGAGCAGTACTTC
CDR3aa: CASSQGLGVNYEQYF

d_gene: TRBD2
j_gene: TRBJ2-1
abundance: few
v_gene: TRBV7-9
CDR3nt: TGTGCCAGCAGCCTGAGGACTAGCGGGAGCCCCAATGAGCAGTTCTTC
CDR3aa: CASSLRTSGSPNEQFF

d_gene: TRBD2
j_gene: TRBJ2-1
abundance: .
v_gene: TRBV12-3/TRBV12-4
CDR3nt: TGTGCCAGCAGTCCCTCACTAGCGCAAGAGACCCAGTTCTTC
CDR3aa: CASSPSLAQETQFF

d_gene: TRBD2
j_gene: TRBJ2-3
abundance: .
v_gene: TRBV29-1
CDR3nt: TGCGGCGTTGAAGGGGGGACTAGCGGGTGGAGCACAGATACGCAGTATTTT
CDR3aa: CGVEGGTSGWSTDTQYF

d_gene: TRBD2
j_gene: TRBJ2-1
abundance: .
v_gene: TRBV10-3
CDR3nt: TGTGCCTCTTTCGGGGGGGCGATCAATGAGCAGTTCTTC
CDR3aa: CASFGGAINEQFF

d_gene: TRBD1
j_gene: TRBJ1-5
abundance: .
v_gene: TRBV12-3/TRBV12-4
CDR3nt: TGTGCCAGCAGTCCAAGATTGACAGGGAGGAACGATCAGCCCCAGCATTTT
CDR3aa: CASSPRLTGRNDQPQHF

d_gene: .
j_gene: TRBJ2-1
abundance: few
v_gene: TRBV7-6
CDR3nt: TGTGCCAGCAGCTTAGCGTACCTCCGGAACAATGAGCAGTTCTTC
CDR3aa: CASSLAYLRNNEQFF

d_gene: .
j_gene: TRBJ2-7
abundance: .
v_gene: TRBV7-9
CDR3nt: TGTGCCAGCAGCACCGACAGGCACGAGCAGTACTTC
CDR3aa: CASSTDRHEQYF

d_gene: TRBD1
j_gene: TRBJ1-1
abundance: once
v_gene: TRBV28
CDR3nt: TGTGCCAGCATGGGACAGTTCTTAATGAACACTGAAGCTTTCTTT
CDR3aa: CASMGQFLMNTEAFF

d_gene: .
j_gene: TRBJ2-2
abundance: .
v_gene: TRBV20-1
CDR3nt: TGCAGTGCTAGAGTGACGGGAGCCGGGGAGCTGTTTTTT
CDR3aa: CSARVTGAGELFF

d_gene: TRBD2
j_gene: TRBJ2-7
abundance: .
v_gene: TRBV19
CDR3nt: TGTGCCAGTAGTACCCTAACAACTAGCGGGGGTACCTACGAGCAGTACTTC
CDR3aa: CASSTLTTSGGTYEQYF

d_gene: .
j_gene: TRBJ2-2
abundance: .
v_gene: TRBV5-1
CDR3nt: TGCGCCAGCAGCTTGGCCACGACTAGGAACACCGGGGAGCTGTTTTTT
CDR3aa: CASSLATTRNTGELFF

d_gene: .
j_gene: TRBJ2-5
abundance: .
v_gene: TRBV5-1
CDR3nt: TGCGCCAGCAGCGAGGGGCCAGAGACCCAGTACTTC
CDR3aa: CASSEGPETQYF

d_gene: .
j_gene: TRBJ1-5
abundance: few
v_gene: TRBV6-2/TRBV6-3
CDR3nt: TGTGCCAGCAGCCGCTCCCACAATCAGCCCCAGCATTTT
CDR3aa: CASSRSHNQPQHF

d_gene: .
j_gene: TRBJ1-2
abundance: .
v_gene: TRBV4-2
CDR3nt: TGTGCCAGCAGCCCCACAGCACAGGGTGGTGGCTACACCTTC
CDR3aa: CASSPTAQGGGYTF

d_gene: .
j_gene: TRBJ2-7
abundance: few
v_gene: TRBV5-1
CDR3nt: TGCGCCAGCAGCCCCAACCGGGATGACTTCTACGAGCAGTACTTC
CDR3aa: CASSPNRDDFYEQYF

d_gene: .
j_gene: TRBJ1-1
abundance: few
v_gene: TRBV5-1
CDR3nt: TGCGCCAGCAGCGGCCGGACAGCGAACACTGAAGCTTTCTTT
CDR3aa: CASSGRTANTEAFF

d_gene: .
j_gene: TRBJ2-3
abundance: .
v_gene: TRBV18
CDR3nt: TGTGCCAGCTCACCACCTGTCCTCCTAGATACGCAGTATTTT
CDR3aa: CASSPPVLLDTQYF

d_gene: .
j_gene: TRBJ2-4
abundance: few
v_gene: TRBV2
CDR3nt: TGTGCCAGCGGGCAAAACATTCAGTACTTC
CDR3aa: CASGQNIQYF

d_gene: .
j_gene: TRBJ2-3
abundance: .
v_gene: TRBV29-1
CDR3nt: TGCAGCTTAGGGGAAAGAAACACAGATACGCAGTATTTT
CDR3aa: CSLGERNTDTQYF